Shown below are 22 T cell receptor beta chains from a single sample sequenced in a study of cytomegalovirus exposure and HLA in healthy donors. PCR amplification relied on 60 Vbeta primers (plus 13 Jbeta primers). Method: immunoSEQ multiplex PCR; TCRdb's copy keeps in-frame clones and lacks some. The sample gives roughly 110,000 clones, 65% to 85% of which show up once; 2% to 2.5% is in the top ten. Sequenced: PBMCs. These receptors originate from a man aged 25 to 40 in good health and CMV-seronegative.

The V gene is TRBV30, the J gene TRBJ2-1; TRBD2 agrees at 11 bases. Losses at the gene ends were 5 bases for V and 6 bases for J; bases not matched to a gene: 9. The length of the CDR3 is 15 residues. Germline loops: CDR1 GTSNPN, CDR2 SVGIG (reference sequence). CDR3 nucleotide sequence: TGTGCCTGGGAAGCCCTTACTAGCGGGGGCAATGAGCAGTTCTTC. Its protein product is CAWEALTSGGNEQFF.

This CDR3 reads CASRRMAGADAQPQHF. The CDR3 nucleotides are TGTGCCAGCAGACGGATGGCGGGGGCGGACGCTCAGCCCCAGCATTTT. The gene calls are TRBV28 and TRBJ1-5; D possibly corresponds to TRBD1 (6 bases). The CDR3 covers 16 residues. With 6 bases removed from V and 6 bases from J, the gap between germline ends came to 21 bases. Germline-derived CDR1 and CDR2 are MDHEN and SYDVKM.

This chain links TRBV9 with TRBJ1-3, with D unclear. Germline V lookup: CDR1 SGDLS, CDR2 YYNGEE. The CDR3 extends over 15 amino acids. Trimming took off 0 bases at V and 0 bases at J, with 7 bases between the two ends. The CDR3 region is CASSVDGSSGNTIYF. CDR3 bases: TGTGCCAGCAGCGTAGACGGGTCCTCTGGAAACACCATATATTTT.

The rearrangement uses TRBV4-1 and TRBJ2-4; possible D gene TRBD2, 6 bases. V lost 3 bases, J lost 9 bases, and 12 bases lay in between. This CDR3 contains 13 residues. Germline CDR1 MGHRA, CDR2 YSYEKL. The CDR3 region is CASSQVTGGIQYF. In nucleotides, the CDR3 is TGCGCCAGCAGCCAGGTGACCGGGGGCATTCAGTACTTC.

CDR3 DNA sequence: TGTGCCAGCTGGACTAGCTGGCGTCCCGGGGAGCTGTTTTTT. Protein sequence: CASWTSWRPGELFF. This rearrangement joins TRBV28 to TRBJ2-2; 8 positions match TRBD2. The CDR3 is 14 residues long. Germline V gene lookup returns CDR1 MDHEN and CDR2 SYDVKM. The V and J ends lost 8 bases and 6 bases, in that order; junction bases with no gene match: 8.

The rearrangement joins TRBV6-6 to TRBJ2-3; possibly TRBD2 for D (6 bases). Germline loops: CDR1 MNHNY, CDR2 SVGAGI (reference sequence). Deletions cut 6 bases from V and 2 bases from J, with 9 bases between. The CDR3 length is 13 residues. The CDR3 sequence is CASSRDSTDTQYF. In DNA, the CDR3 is TGTGCCAGCAGCCGGGACTCCACAGATACGCAGTATTTT.

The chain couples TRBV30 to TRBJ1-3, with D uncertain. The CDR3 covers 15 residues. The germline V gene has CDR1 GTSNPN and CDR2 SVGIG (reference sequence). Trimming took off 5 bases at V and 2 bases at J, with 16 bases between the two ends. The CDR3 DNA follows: TGTGCCTGGGTGGTGTGGCCGTCTCCTGGAAACACCATATATTTT. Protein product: CAWVVWPSPGNTIYF.

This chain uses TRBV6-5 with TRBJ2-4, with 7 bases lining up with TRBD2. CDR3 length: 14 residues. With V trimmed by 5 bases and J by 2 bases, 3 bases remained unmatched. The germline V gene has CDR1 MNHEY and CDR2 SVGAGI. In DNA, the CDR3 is TGTGCCAGCAGTCTGCGGGAGTCCAAAAACATTCAGTACTTC. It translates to CASSLRESKNIQYF.

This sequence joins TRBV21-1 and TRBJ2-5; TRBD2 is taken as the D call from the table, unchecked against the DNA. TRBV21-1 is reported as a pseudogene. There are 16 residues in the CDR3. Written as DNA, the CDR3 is TGTGCCAGCAGCAAAGGTTGGGGGGGCCCCCAAGAGACCCAGTACTTC. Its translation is CASSKGWGGPQETQYF.

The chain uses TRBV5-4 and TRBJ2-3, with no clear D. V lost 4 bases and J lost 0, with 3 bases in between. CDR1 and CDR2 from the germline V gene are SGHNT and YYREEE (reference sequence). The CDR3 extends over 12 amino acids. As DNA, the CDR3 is TGTGCCAGCAGCCTGAGCACAGATACGCAGTATTTT. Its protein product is CASSLSTDTQYF.

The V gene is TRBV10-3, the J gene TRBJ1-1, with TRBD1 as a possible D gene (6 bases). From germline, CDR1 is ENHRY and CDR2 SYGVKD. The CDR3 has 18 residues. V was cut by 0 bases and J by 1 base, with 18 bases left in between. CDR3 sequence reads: CAISESPAQGLSNTEAFF. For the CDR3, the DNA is TGTGCCATCAGTGAGTCCCCGGCGCAGGGGCTATCGAACACTGAAGCTTTCTTT.

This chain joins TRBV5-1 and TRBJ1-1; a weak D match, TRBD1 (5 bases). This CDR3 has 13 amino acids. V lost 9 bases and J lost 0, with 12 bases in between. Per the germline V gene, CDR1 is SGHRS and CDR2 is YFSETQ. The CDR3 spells CATRRGLNTEAFF. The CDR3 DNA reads TGCGCCACCCGGCGGGGGTTGAACACTGAAGCTTTCTTT.

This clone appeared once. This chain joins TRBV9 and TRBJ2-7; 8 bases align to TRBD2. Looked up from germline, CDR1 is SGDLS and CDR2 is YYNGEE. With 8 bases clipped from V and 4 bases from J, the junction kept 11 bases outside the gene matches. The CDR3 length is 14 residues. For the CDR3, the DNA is TGTGCCAGTTCCCGGGCAAGCGGGGGTTACGAGCAGTACTTC. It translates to CASSRASGGYEQYF.

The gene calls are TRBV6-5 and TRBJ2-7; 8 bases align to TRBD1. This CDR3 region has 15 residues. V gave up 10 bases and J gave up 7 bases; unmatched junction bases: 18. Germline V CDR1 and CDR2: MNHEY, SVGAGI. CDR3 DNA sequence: TGTGCCACCCCCTTGAAGGGACAGGTCGCTCGGGAGCAGTACTTC. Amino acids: CATPLKGQVAREQYF.

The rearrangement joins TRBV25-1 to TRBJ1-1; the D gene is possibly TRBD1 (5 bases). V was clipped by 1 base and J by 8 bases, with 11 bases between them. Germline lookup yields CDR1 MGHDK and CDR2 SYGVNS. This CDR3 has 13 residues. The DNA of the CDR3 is TGTGCCAGCAGTGAATCGGGGGAGGCAGAAGCTTTCTTT. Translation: CASSESGEAEAFF. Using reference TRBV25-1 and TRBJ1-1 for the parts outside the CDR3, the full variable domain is EADIYQTPRYLVIGTGKKITLECSQTMGHDKMYWYQQDPGMELHLIHYSYGVNSTEKGDLSSESTVSRIRTEHFPLTLESARPSHTSQYLCASSESGEAEAFFGQGTRLTVV.

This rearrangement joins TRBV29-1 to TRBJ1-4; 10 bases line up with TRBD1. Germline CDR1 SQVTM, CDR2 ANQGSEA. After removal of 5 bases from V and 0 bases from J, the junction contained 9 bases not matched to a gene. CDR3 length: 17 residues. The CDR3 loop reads CSVLRTGGLTTNEKLFF. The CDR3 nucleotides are TGCAGCGTTCTGAGGACAGGGGGGTTAACAACTAATGAAAAACTGTTTTTT.

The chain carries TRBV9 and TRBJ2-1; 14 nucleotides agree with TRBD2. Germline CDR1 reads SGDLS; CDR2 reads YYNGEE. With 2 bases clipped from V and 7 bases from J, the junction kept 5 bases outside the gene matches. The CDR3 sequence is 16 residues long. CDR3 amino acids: CASSVGTSGGLNEQFF. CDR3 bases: TGTGCCAGCAGCGTTGGGACTAGCGGGGGACTTAATGAGCAGTTCTTC. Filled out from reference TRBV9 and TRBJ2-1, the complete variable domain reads DSGVTQTPKHLITATGQRVTLRCSPRSGDLSVYWYQQSLDQGLQFLIQYYNGEERAKGNILERFSAQQFPDLHSELNLSSLELGDSALYFCASSVGTSGGLNEQFFGPGTRLTVL.

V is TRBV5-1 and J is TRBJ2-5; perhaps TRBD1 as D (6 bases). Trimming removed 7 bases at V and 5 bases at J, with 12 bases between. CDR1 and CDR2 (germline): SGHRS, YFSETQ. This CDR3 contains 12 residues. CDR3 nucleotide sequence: TGCGCCAGCTACAGGGTCAGCGAGACCCAGTACTTC. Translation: CASYRVSETQYF. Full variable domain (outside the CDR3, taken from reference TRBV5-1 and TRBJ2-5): KAGVTQTPRYLIKTRGQQVTLSCSPISGHRSVSWYQQTPGQGLQFLFEYFSETQRNKGNFPGRFSGRQFSNSRSEMNVSTLELGDSALYLCASYRVSETQYFGPGTRLLVL.

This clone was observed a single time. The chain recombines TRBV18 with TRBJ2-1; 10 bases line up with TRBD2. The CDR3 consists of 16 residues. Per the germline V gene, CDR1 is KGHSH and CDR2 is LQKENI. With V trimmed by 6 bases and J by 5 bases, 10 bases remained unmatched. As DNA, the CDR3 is TGTGCCAGCTCCCCCAGTAGCGGGGGGAGGAACAATGAGCAGTTCTTC. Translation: CASSPSSGGRNNEQFF.

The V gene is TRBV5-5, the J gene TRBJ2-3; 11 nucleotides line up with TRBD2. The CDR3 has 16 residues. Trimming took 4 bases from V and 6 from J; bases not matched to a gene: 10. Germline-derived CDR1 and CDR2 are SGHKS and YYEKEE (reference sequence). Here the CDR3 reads CASSPAGLAGGDTQYF. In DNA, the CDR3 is TGTGCCAGCAGCCCCGCCGGACTAGCGGGTGGGGATACGCAGTATTTT.

The DNA of the CDR3 is TGTGCCAGCAGTTACTCGAGAGGCCGTCATCAGCCCCAGCATTTT. Protein product: CASSYSRGRHQPQHF. The J gene is TRBJ1-5, the V gene TRBV6-5; D is uncertain. In germline, CDR1 is MNHEY, CDR2 SVGAGI. V was clipped by 0 bases and J by 5 bases, with 11 bases between them. The length of the CDR3 is 15 residues.

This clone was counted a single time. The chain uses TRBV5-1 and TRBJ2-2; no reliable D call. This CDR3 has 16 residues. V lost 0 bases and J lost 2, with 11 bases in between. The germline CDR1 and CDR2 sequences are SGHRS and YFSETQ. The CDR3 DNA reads TGCGCCAGCAGCTTGGGCCCGACTGATAACACCGGGGAGCTGTTTTTT. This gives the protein CASSLGPTDNTGELFF.